Given below is one T cell receptor beta chain in context. Sorting based on CD45RO/CCR7/CD25/CD127/CD95/CD27 separated CD4+ naive, central memory, regulatory and stem cell-like memory cells. There are 14 residues in the CDR3. V trimming: 3 bases; J trimming: 2 bases; junction bases outside the gene matches: 2. Per the germline V gene, CDR1 is SGHRS and CDR2 is YFSETQ. The data stem from a study of beta chain features in type 1 diabetes. Background on the study: The examined sorted cells totaled about 110 million across samples.

Every isolated RNA sample was fully reverse transcribed, so sequencing captured expressed TCRB transcripts. The data were produced by immunoSEQ multiplex PCR, yet TCRdb's version contains in-frame clones alone and is incomplete. The sample yields 150,000 to 180,000 clones, 7.5% to 10% seen once. The chain joins TRBV5-1 to TRBJ2-7, with TRBD2 identical over 10 bases. The sequencing input was central memory CD4+ T cells from blood. This receptor was obtained from a man between 18 and 29 years old in good health. The CDR3 loop reads CASSSSGSPYEQYF. DNA of the CDR3: TGCGCCAGCAGCTCTAGCGGGAGTCCCTACGAGCAGTACTTC.